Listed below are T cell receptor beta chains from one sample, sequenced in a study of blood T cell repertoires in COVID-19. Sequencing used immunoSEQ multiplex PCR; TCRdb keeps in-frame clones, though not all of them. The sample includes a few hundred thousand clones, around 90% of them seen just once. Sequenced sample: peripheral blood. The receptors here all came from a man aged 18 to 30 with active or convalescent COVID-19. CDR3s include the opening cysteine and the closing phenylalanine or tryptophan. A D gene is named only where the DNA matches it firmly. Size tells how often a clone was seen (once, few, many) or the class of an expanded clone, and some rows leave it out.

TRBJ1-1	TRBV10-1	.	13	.	CASSDRLDTEAFF	TGCGCCAGCAGTGACAGGCTCGACACTGAAGCTTTCTTT
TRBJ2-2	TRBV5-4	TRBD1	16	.	CASSFGDRGRLGELFF	TGTGCCAGCAGCTTTGGGGACAGGGGGCGCCTCGGGGAGCTGTTTTTT
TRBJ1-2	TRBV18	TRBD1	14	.	CASSPNQGAGGYTF	TGTGCCAGCTCACCGAATCAGGGGGCTGGTGGCTACACCTTC
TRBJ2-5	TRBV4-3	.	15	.	CASSQDPTVPETQYF	TGCGCCAGCAGCCAAGACCCGACAGTTCCGGAGACCCAGTACTTC
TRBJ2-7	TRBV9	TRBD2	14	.	CASSTGTSGNEQYF	TGTGCCAGCAGCACAGGGACTAGCGGCAACGAGCAGTACTTC
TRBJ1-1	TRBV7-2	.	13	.	CASSLGAGTEAFF	TGTGCCAGCAGCTTAGGAGCTGGCACTGAAGCTTTCTTT
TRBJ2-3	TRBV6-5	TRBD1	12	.	CASPYSGTAFDF	TGTGCCAGCCCCTACTCCGGGACAGCCTTCGATTTT
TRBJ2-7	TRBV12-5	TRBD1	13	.	CASGLGTGYEQYF	TGTGCTAGTGGTTTGGGGACAGGATACGAGCAGTACTTC
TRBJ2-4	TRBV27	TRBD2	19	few	CASSSGLAGGPRVENIQYF	TGTGCCAGCAGCTCGGGACTAGCGGGGGGGCCCCGGGTTGAAAACATTCAGTACTTC
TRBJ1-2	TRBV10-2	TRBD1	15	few	CASKPRGSLSYGYTF	TGCGCCAGCAAGCCCAGGGGGTCGCTTTCCTATGGCTACACCTTC
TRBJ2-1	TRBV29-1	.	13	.	CSVESTAYNEQFF	TGCAGCGTTGAATCGACAGCTTACAATGAGCAGTTCTTC
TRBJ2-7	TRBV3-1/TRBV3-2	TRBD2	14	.	CASSRLAGGDEQYF	TGTGCCAGCAGCCGTCTAGCGGGGGGGGACGAGCAGTACTTC
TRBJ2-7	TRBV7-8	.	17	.	CASSLGLSSLLAYEQYF	TGTGCCAGCAGCTTAGGCCTTTCCTCTCTCTTAGCCTACGAGCAGTACTTC
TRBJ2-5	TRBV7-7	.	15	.	CASSLVGGIGETQYF	TGTGCCAGCAGCTTAGTAGGGGGTATAGGGGAGACCCAGTACTTC
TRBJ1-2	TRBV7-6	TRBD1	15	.	CASSLGDRVGYGYTF	TGTGCCAGCAGCTTAGGGGACAGGGTGGGCTATGGCTACACCTTC
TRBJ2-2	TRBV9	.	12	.	CASSGLNGELFF	TGTGCCAGCAGCGGCCTAAACGGGGAGCTGTTTTTT
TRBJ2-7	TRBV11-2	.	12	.	CASSSTSYEQYF	TGTGCCAGCAGCTCCACATCCTACGAGCAGTACTTC
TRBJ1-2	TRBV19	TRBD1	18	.	CASRRGQGSWGANYGYTF	TGTGCCAGTAGGAGGGGACAGGGGTCCTGGGGAGCTAACTATGGCTACACCTTC
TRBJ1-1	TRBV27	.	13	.	CATIGTLNTEAFF	TGTGCCACTATAGGGACATTGAACACTGAAGCTTTCTTT
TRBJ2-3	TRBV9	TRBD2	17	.	CASSTGLAGGLTDTQYF	TGTGCCAGCAGCACAGGACTAGCGGGGGGGCTTACAGATACGCAGTATTTT
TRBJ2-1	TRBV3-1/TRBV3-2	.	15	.	CASSQGATSYNEQFF	TGTGCCAGCAGCCAGGGGGCAACCTCCTACAATGAGCAGTTCTTC
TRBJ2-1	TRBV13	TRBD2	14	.	CASNLAGGNNEQFF	TGTGCCAGCAACCTAGCGGGGGGGAACAATGAGCAGTTCTTC
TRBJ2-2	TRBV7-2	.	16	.	CASSLRFGLNTGELFF	TGTGCCAGCAGCTTAAGGTTCGGGTTAAACACCGGGGAGCTGTTTTTT
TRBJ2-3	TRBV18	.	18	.	CASSPSGGEELLTDTQYF	TGTGCCAGCTCACCATCCGGAGGTGAGGAGCTCTTGACAGATACGCAGTATTTT
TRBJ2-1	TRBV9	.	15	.	CASSVAGWAYNEQFF	TGTGCCAGCAGCGTAGCGGGGTGGGCCTACAATGAGCAGTTCTTC
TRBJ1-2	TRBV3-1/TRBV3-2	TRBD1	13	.	CASSVTGGLGYTF	TGTGCCAGCAGTGTGACAGGGGGCTTAGGCTACACCTTC
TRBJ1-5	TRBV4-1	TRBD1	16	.	CASSQEGQGTNQPQHF	TGCGCCAGCAGCCAAGAAGGACAGGGCACTAATCAGCCCCAGCATTTT
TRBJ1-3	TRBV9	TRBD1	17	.	CASSARTGGASGNTIYF	TGTGCCAGCAGCGCAAGGACAGGGGGCGCCTCTGGAAACACCATATATTTT
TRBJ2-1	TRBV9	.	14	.	CASSVESGYNEQFF	TGTGCCAGCAGCGTAGAATCGGGGTACAATGAGCAGTTCTTC
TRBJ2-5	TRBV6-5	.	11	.	CASTTVETQYF	TGTGCCAGCACTACAGTGGAGACCCAGTACTTC
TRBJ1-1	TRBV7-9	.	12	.	CASSLGPTEAFF	TGTGCCAGCAGCTTAGGGCCCACTGAAGCTTTCTTT
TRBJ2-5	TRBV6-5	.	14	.	CASNRLVGEETQYF	TGTGCCAGCAATCGACTAGTGGGGGAGGAGACCCAGTACTTC
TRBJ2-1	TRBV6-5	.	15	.	CASSYSINRANEQFF	TGTGCCAGCAGTTACTCGATAAACAGGGCTAATGAGCAGTTCTTC
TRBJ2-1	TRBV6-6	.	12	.	CASSLGQNEQFF	TGTGCCAGCAGCCTAGGACAGAATGAGCAGTTCTTC
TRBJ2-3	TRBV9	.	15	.	CASSADGDSTDTQYF	TGTGCCAGCAGCGCGGACGGGGATAGCACAGATACGCAGTATTTT
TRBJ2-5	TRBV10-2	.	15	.	CASSVTVVTGETQYF	TGCGCCAGCAGTGTAACTGTGGTAACAGGAGAGACCCAGTACTTC
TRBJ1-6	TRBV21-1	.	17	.	CASRPAGTDNTNSPLHF	TGTGCCAGCAGACCAGCAGGGACAGACAATACGAATTCACCCCTCCACTTT
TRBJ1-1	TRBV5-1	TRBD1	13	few	CASSSGQVPTAFF	TGCGCCAGCAGCTCGGGACAGGTCCCGACCGCTTTCTTT
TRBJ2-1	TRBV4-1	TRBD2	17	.	CASSQPLAGSSYNEQFF	TGCGCCAGCAGCCAACCGCTAGCGGGGAGCTCCTACAATGAGCAGTTCTTC
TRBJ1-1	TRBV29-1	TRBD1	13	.	CSGQGAGKTEAFF	TGCAGCGGACAGGGGGCTGGAAAAACTGAAGCTTTCTTT
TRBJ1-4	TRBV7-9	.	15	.	CASSLRTDTNEKLFF	TGTGCCAGCAGCTTGCGGACAGACACTAATGAAAAACTGTTTTTT
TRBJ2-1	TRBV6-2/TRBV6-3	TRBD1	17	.	CASSLWHGTGVYNEQFF	TGTGCCAGCAGTTTGTGGCACGGGACAGGTGTTTACAATGAGCAGTTCTTC
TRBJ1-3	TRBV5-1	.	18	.	CASSLRYVGGGSGNTIYF	TGCGCCAGCAGCTTAAGATATGTCGGGGGAGGCTCTGGAAACACCATATATTTT
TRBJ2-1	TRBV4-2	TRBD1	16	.	CASSQVEGARYNEQFF	TGTGCCAGCAGCCAAGTCGAGGGGGCCAGATACAATGAGCAGTTCTTC
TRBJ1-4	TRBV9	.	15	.	CASSVDTATNEKLFF	TGTGCCAGCAGCGTAGATACAGCAACTAATGAAAAACTGTTTTTT
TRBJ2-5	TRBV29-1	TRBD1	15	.	CSVAFDRGLMETQYF	TGCAGCGTTGCGTTCGACAGGGGGCTGATGGAGACCCAGTACTTC
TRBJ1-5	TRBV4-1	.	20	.	CASSQVWRIGAPVGNQPQHF	TGCGCCAGCAGCCAAGTCTGGCGGATAGGGGCCCCCGTGGGCAATCAGCCCCAGCATTTT
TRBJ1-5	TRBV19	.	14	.	CASSIGGRGQPQHF	TGTGCCAGTAGTATAGGGGGCAGGGGTCAGCCCCAGCATTTT